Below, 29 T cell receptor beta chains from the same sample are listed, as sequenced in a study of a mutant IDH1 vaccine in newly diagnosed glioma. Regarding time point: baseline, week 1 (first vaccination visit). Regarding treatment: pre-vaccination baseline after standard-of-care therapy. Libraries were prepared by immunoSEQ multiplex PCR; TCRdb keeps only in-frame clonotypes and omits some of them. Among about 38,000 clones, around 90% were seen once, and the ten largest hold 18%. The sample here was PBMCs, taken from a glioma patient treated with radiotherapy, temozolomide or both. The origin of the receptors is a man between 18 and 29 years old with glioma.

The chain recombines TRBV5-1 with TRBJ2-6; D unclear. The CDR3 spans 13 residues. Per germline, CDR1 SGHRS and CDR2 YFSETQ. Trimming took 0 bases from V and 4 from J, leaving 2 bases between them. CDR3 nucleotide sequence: TGCGCCAGCAGCTTGGACGGGGCCAACGTCCTGACTTTC. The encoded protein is CASSLDGANVLTF.

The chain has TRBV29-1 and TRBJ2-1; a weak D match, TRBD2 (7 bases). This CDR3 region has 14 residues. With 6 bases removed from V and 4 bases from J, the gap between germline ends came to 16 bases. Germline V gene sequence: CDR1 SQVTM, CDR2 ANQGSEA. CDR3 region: CSVGGGRGYNEQFF. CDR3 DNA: TGCAGCGTGGGGGGCGGGAGAGGGTACAATGAGCAGTTCTTC.

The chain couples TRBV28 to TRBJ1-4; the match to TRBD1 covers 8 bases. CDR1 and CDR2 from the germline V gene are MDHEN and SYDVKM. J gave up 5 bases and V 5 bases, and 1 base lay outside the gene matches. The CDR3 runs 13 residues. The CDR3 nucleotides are TGTGCCAGCAGTCGGGACAGGAATGAAAAACTGTTTTTT. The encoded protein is CASSRDRNEKLFF. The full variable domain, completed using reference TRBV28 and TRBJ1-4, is DVKVTQSSRYLVKRTGEKVFLECVQDMDHENMFWYRQDPGLGLRLIYFSYDVKMKEKGDIPEGYSVSREKKERFSLILESASTNQTSMYLCASSRDRNEKLFFGSGTQLSVL.

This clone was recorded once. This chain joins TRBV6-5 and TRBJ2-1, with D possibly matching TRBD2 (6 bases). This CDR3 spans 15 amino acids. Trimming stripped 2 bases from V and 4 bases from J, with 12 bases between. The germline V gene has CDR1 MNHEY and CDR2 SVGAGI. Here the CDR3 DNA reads TGTGCCAGCAGTTACGTGCGGGAAAGGTACAATGAGCAGTTCTTC. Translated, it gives CASSYVRERYNEQFF.

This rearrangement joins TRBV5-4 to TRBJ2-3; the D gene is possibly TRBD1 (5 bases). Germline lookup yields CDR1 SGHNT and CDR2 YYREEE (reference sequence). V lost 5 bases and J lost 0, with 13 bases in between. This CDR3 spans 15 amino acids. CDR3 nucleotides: TGTGCCAGCAGATACGACAGACTCAGCACAGATACGCAGTATTTT. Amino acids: CASRYDRLSTDTQYF.

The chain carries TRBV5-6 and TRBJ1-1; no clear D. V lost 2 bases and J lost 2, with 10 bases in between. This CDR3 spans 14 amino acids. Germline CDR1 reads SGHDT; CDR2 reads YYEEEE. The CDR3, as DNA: TGTGCCAGCAGCTTTGGGAACCTTAACACTGAAGCTTTCTTT. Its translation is CASSFGNLNTEAFF.

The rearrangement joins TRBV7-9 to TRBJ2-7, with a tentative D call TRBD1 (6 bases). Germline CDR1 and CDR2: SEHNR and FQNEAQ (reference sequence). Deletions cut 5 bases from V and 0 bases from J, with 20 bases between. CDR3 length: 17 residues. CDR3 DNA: TGTGCCAGCAGCCAGGCTCGCCGGGACACCAGCTCCTACGAGCAGTACTTC. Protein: CASSQARRDTSSYEQYF.

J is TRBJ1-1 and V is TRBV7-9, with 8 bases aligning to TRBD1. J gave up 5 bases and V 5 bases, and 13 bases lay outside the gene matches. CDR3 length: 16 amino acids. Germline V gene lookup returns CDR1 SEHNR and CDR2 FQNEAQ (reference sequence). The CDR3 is CASSGRTGREGTEAFF. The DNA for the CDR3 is TGTGCCAGCAGCGGGAGGACAGGGCGAGAGGGAACTGAAGCTTTCTTT.

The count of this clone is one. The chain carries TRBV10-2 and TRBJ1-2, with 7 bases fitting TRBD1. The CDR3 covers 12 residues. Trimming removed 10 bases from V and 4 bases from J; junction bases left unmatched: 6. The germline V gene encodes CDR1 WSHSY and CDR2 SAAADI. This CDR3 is CATGRDSYGYTF. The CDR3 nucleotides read TGCGCCACCGGCCGGGACAGCTATGGCTACACCTTC.

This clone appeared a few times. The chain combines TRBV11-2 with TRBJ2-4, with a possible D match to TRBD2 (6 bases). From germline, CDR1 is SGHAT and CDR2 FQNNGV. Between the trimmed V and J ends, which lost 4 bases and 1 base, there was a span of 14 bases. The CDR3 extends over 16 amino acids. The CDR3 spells CASSSPGVAAKNIQYF. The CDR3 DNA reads TGTGCCAGCAGCTCCCCGGGGGTGGCGGCCAAAAACATTCAGTACTTC.

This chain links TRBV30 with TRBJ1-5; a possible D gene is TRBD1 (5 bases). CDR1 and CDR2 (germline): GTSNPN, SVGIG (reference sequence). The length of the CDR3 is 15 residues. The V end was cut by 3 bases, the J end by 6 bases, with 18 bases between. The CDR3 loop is CAWSARGTWGQPQHF. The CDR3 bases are TGTGCCTGGAGCGCCAGAGGGACCTGGGGTCAGCCCCAGCATTTT. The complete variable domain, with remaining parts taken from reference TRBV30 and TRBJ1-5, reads SQTIHQWPATLVQPVGSPLSLECTVEGTSNPNLYWYRQAAGRGLQLLFYSVGIGQISSEVPQNLSASRPQDRQFILSSKKLLLSDSGFYLCAWSARGTWGQPQHFGDGTRLSIL.

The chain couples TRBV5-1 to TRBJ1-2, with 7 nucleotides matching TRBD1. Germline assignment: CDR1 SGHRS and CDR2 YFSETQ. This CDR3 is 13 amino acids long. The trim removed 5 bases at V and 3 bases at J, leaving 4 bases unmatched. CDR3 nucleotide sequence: TGCGCCAGCAGACGAGGGGGCTACTATGGCTACACCTTC. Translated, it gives CASRRGGYYGYTF.

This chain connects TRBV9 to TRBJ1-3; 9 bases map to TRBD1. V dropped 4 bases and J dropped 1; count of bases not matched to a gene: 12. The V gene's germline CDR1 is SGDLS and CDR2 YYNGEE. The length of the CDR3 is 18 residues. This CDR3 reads CASSKGDRVFGSGNTIYF. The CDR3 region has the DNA TGTGCCAGCAGCAAGGGGGACAGGGTATTTGGGTCTGGAAACACCATATATTTT.

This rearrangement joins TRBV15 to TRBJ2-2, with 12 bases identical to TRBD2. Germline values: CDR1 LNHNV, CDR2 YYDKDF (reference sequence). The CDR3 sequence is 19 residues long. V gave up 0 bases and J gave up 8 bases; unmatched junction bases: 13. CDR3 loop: CATSRDSPTSGSAAGELFF. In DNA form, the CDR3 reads TGTGCCACCAGCAGAGATTCCCCGACTAGCGGGAGCGCAGCGGGGGAGCTGTTTTTT.

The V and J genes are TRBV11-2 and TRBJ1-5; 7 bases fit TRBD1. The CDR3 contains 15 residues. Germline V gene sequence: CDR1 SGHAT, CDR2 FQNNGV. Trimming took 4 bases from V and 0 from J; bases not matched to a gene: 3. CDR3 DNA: TGTGCCAGCAGCTCCCAGGGGGGTAGCAATCAGCCCCAGCATTTT. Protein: CASSSQGGSNQPQHF.

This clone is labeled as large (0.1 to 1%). The CDR3: CASSQLDEEANEKLFF. CDR3 DNA sequence: TGCGCCAGCAGCCAATTGGACGAGGAGGCTAATGAAAAACTGTTTTTT. The chain combines TRBV4-1 with TRBJ1-4; the D is unclear. The CDR3 length is 16 residues. V was cut by 2 bases and J by 3 bases, with 13 bases left in between. The germline V gene encodes CDR1 MGHRA and CDR2 YSYEKL.

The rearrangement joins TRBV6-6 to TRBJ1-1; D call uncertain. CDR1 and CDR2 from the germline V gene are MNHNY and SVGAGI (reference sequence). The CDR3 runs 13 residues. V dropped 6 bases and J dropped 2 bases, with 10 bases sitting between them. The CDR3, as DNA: TGTGCCAGCAGCCTTCAACTCAACACTGAAGCTTTCTTT. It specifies CASSLQLNTEAFF.

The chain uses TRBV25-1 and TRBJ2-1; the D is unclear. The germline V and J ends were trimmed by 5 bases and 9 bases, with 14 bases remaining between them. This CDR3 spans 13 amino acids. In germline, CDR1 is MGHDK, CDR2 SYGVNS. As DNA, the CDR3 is TGTGCCAGCAGTTTAAGGGCCCCTGGTGAGCAGTTCTTC. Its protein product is CASSLRAPGEQFF.

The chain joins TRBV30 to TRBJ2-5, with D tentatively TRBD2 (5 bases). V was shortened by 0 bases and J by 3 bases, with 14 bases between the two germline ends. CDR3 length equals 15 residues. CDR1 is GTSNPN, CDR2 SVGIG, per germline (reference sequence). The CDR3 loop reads CAWSVGSANKETQYF. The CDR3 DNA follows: TGTGCCTGGAGTGTGGGTAGCGCGAATAAAGAGACCCAGTACTTC.

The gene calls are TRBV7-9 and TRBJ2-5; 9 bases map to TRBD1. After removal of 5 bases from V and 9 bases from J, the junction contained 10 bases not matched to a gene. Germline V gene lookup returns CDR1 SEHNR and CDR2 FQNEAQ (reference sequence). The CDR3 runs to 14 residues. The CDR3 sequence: CASSTVDRGPAQYF. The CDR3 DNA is TGTGCCAGCAGCACCGTGGACAGGGGCCCAGCCCAGTACTTC.

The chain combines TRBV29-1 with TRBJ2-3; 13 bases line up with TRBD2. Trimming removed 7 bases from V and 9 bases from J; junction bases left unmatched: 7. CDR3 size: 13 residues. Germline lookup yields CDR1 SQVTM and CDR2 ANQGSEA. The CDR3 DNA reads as TGCAGCGGCTTACTAGCGGGAGGGGGGACGCAGTATTTT. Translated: CSGLLAGGGTQYF.

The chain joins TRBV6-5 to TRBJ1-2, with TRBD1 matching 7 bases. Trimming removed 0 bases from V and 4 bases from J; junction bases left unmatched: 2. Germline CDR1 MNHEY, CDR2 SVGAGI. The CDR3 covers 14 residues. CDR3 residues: CASSYSTGTYGYTF. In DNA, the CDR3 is TGTGCCAGCAGTTACTCGACAGGGACCTATGGCTACACCTTC.

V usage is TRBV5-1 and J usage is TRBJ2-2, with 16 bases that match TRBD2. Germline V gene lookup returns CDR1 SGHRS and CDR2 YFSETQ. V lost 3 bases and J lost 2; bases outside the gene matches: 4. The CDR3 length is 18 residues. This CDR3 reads CASSWGLAGGVNTGELFF. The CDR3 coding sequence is TGCGCCAGCAGCTGGGGACTAGCGGGAGGGGTCAACACCGGGGAGCTGTTTTTT. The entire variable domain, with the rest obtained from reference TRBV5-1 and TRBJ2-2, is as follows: KAGVTQTPRYLIKTRGQQVTLSCSPISGHRSVSWYQQTPGQGLQFLFEYFSETQRNKGNFPGRFSGRQFSNSRSEMNVSTLELGDSALYLCASSWGLAGGVNTGELFFGEGSRLTVL.

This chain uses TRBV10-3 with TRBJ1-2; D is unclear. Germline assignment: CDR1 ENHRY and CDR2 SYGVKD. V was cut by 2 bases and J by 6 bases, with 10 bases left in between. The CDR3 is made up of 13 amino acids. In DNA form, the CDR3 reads TGTGCCATCAGTGAGGGAGAGGGAAATGGCTACACCTTC. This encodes CAISEGEGNGYTF.

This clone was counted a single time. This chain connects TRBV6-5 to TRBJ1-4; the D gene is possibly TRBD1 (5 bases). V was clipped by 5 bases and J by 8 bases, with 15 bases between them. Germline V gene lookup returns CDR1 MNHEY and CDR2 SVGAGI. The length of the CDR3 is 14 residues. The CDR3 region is CASSAYQGGEKLFF. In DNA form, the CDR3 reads TGTGCCAGCAGTGCCTATCAGGGAGGCGAAAAACTGTTTTTT.

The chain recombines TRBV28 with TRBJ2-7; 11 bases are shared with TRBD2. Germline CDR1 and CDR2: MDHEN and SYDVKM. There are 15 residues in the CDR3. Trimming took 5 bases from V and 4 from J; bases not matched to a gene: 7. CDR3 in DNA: TGTGCCAGCAGTGATACTAGCGGGAGTTTGTACGAGCAGTACTTC. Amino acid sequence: CASSDTSGSLYEQYF. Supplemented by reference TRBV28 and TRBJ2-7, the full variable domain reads DVKVTQSSRYLVKRTGEKVFLECVQDMDHENMFWYRQDPGLGLRLIYFSYDVKMKEKGDIPEGYSVSREKKERFSLILESASTNQTSMYLCASSDTSGSLYEQYFGPGTRLTVT.

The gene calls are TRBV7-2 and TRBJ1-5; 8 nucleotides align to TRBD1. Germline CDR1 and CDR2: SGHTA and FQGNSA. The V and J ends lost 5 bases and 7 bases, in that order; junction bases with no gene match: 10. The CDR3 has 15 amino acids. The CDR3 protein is CASSLTGGVSQPQHF. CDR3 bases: TGTGCCAGCAGCCTAACAGGGGGGGTTAGCCAGCCCCAGCATTTT.

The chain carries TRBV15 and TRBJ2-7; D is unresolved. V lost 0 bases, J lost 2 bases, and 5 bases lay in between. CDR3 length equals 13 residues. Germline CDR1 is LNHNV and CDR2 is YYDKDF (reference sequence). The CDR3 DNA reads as TGTGCCACCAGCAGAGATCGGACCTACGAGCAGTACTTC. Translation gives CATSRDRTYEQYF.

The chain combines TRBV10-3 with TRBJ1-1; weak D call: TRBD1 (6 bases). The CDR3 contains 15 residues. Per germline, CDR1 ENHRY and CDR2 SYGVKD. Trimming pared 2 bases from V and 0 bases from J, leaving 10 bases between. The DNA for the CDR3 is TGTGCCATCAGTGAGAGGGGGGGCTTGAACACTGAAGCTTTCTTT. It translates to CAISERGGLNTEAFF.